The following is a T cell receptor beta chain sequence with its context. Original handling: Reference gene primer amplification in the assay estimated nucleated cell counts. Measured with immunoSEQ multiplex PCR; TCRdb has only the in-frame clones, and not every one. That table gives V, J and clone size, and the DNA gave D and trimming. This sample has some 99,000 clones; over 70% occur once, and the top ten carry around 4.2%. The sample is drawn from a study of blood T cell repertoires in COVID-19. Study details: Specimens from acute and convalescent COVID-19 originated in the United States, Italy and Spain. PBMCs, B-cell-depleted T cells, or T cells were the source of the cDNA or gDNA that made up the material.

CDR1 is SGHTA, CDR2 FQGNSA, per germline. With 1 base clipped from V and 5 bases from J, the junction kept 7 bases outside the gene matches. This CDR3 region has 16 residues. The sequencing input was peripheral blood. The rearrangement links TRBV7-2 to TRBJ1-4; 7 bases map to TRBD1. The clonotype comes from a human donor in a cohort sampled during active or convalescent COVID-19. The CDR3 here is CASSLVSTGKNEKLFF. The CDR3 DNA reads TGTGCCAGCAGCTTAGTTTCGACAGGGAAGAATGAAAAACTGTTTTTT.